These T cell receptor beta chains were read from a single sample in a study of blood T cells in healthy people across ages. Via MiXCR, TCRdb re-called the 5' RACE reads, giving one row per CDR3 protein. The table has roughly 1.5 million distinct CDR3 sequences, 35% to 45% seen once. The specimen was blood. The receptor set was obtained from a woman between 18 and 29 years old in good health. The CDR3 runs from the conserved cysteine through the conserved F or W. Each record gives: clone size, D gene, V gene, J gene, CDR3 DNA, CDR3 protein. A D gene is named only where the DNA matches it firmly. The size entry is marked missing in some rows and otherwise reads once, few, many or a size class.

clone size: few
D gene: TRBD2
V gene: TRBV30
J gene: TRBJ2-3
CDR3 DNA: TGTGCCTGGACACCCGGACTAGCGGGGGGGATTTCAGATACGCAGTATTTT
CDR3 protein: CAWTPGLAGGISDTQYF

clone size: once
D gene: TRBD2
V gene: TRBV29-1
J gene: TRBJ2-1
CDR3 DNA: TGCAGCGTGGGCCGGGGCGGGAGTGAGCAGTTCTTC
CDR3 protein: CSVGRGGSEQFF

clone size: few
D gene: TRBD1
V gene: TRBV27
J gene: TRBJ2-7
CDR3 DNA: TGTGCCAGCAGTTTATCGATAAACTGGGACAGGGGGCTCTCCTACGAGCAGTACTTC
CDR3 protein: CASSLSINWDRGLSYEQYF

clone size: NA
D gene: TRBD1
V gene: TRBV28
J gene: TRBJ2-1
CDR3 DNA: TGTGCCAGCAGCCACGGGGGGACAGGGAACAATGAGCAGTTCTTC
CDR3 protein: CASSHGGTGNNEQFF

clone size: NA
D gene: TRBD2
V gene: TRBV4-1
J gene: TRBJ2-1
CDR3 DNA: TGCGCCAGCAGCCAAGAGCTAGCGGGAGGGCTCAATGAGCAGTTCTTC
CDR3 protein: CASSQELAGGLNEQFF

clone size: NA
D gene: NA
V gene: TRBV20-1
J gene: TRBJ2-1
CDR3 DNA: TGCAGTGCTGACAGTTACAATGAGCGGTTCTTC
CDR3 protein: CSADSYNERFF

clone size: few
D gene: TRBD2
V gene: TRBV7-8
J gene: TRBJ2-1
CDR3 DNA: TGTGCCAGCAGCTTAGGACGCGGGAGTGTGGAGAATGAGCAGTTCTTC
CDR3 protein: CASSLGRGSVENEQFF

clone size: once
D gene: TRBD2
V gene: TRBV10-3
J gene: TRBJ2-5
CDR3 DNA: TGTGCCATCAGTGAGACTAGCGGGGACCCTGAGCAGTACTTC
CDR3 protein: CAISETSGDPEQYF

clone size: NA
D gene: NA
V gene: TRBV6-5
J gene: TRBJ1-2
CDR3 DNA: TGTGCCAGCAGTGACTCGAAACAGGGTCCTGGCTACACCTTC
CDR3 protein: CASSDSKQGPGYTF

clone size: few
D gene: NA
V gene: TRBV5-1
J gene: TRBJ2-1
CDR3 DNA: TGCGCCAGCAGCTCAAGCGGGCCGCAAAGCCCCTACAATGAGCAGTTCTTC
CDR3 protein: CASSSSGPQSPYNEQFF

clone size: many
D gene: NA
V gene: TRBV28
J gene: TRBJ2-5
CDR3 DNA: TGTGCCAGCAGCTTAGGAACAGGGACCCAGTACTTC
CDR3 protein: CASSLGTGTQYF

clone size: many
D gene: NA
V gene: TRBV12-3/TRBV12-4
J gene: TRBJ2-6
CDR3 DNA: TGTGCCAGCAGTTTAGGGGGTGCTGGGGCCAACGTCCTGACTTTC
CDR3 protein: CASSLGGAGANVLTF

clone size: NA
D gene: NA
V gene: TRBV27
J gene: TRBJ2-3
CDR3 DNA: TGTGCCAGCAGTTTACAGGGGACCTTTTATACGCAGTATTTT
CDR3 protein: CASSLQGTFYTQYF

clone size: NA
D gene: TRBD2
V gene: TRBV19
J gene: TRBJ2-3
CDR3 DNA: TGTGCCAGTAGCGCGGGGACTAGCGGGGGGAGCAGCACAGATACGCAGTATTTT
CDR3 protein: CASSAGTSGGSSTDTQYF